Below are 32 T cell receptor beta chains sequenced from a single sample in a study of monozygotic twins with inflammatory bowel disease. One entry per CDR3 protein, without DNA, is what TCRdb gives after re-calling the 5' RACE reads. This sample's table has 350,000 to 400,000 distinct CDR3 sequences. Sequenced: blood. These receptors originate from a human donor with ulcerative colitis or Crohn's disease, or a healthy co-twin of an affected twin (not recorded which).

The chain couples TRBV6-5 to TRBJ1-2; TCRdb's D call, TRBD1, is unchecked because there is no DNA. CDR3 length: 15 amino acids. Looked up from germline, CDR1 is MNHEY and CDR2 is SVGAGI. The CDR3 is CGSSYDRVRESGYTF.

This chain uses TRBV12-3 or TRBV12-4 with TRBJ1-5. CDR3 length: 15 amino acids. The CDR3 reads CASSEIEWGNQPQHF.

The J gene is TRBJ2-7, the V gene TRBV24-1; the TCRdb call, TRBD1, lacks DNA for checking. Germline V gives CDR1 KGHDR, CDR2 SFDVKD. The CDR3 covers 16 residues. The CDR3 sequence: CATSDPSGTGAYEQYF.

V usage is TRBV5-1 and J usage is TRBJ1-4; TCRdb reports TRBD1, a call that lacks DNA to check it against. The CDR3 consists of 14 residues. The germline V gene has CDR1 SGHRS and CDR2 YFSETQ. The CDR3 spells CASSVQGAGEKLFF.

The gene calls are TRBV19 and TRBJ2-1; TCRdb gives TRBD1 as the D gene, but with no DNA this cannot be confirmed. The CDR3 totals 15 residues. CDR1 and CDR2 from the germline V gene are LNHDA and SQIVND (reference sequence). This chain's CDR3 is CASTRGGLSYNEQFF.

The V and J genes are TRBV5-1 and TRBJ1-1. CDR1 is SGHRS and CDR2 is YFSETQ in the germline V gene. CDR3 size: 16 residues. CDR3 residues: CASSRDAIITNTEAFF.

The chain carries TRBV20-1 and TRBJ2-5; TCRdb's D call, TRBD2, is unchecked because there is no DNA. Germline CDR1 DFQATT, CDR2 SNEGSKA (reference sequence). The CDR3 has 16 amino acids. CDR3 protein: CSARALLLVGQETQYF.

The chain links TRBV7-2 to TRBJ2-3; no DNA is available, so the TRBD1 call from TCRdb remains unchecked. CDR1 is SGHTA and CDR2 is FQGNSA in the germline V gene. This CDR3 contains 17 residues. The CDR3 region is CASSSRTGRAFTDTQYF.

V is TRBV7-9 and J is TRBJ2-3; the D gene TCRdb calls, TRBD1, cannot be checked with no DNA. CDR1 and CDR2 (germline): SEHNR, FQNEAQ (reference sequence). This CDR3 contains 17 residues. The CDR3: CASSLEWKGDSTDTQYF.

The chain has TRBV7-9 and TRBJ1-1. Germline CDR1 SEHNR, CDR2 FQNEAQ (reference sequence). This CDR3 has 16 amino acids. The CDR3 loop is CASSLPPGIMNTEAFF.

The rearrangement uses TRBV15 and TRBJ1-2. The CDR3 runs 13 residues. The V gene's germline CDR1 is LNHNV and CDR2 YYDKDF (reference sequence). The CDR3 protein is CATSKGNSHGYTF.

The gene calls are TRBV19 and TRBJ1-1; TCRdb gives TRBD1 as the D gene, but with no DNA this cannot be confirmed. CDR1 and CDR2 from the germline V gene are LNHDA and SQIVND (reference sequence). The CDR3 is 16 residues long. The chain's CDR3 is CASSPSYRGLRTEAFF.

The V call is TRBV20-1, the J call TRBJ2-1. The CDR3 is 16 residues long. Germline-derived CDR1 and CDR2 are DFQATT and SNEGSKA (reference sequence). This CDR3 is CSAPKNQGSSYNEQFF.

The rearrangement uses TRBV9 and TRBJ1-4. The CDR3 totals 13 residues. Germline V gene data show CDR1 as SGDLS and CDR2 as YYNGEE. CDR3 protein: CASSVTTNEKLFF. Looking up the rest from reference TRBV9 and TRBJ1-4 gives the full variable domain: DSGVTQTPKHLITATGQRVTLRCSPRSGDLSVYWYQQSLDQGLQFLIQYYNGEERAKGNILERFSAQQFPDLHSELNLSSLELGDSALYFCASSVTTNEKLFFGSGTQLSVL.

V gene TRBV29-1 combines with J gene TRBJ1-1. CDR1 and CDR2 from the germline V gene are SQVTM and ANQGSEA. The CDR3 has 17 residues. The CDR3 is CSVEDHEPARPHTEAFF.

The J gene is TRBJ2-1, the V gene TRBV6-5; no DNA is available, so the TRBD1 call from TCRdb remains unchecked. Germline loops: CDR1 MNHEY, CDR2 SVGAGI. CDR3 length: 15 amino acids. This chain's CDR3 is CASRTGTTRYNEQFF.

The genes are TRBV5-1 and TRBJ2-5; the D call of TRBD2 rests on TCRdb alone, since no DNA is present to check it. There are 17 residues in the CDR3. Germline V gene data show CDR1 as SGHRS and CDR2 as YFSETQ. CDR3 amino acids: CASSFGLAGDLQETQYF. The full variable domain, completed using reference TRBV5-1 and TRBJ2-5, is KAGVTQTPRYLIKTRGQQVTLSCSPISGHRSVSWYQQTPGQGLQFLFEYFSETQRNKGNFPGRFSGRQFSNSRSEMNVSTLELGDSALYLCASSFGLAGDLQETQYFGPGTRLLVL.

The CDR3 region is CASMRQGLRNEQFF. The V gene is TRBV19, the J gene TRBJ2-1; the D gene TCRdb calls, TRBD2, cannot be checked with no DNA. CDR1 is LNHDA and CDR2 is SQIVND in the germline V gene (reference sequence). The CDR3 has 14 amino acids. Complete variable domain (other parts from reference TRBV19 and TRBJ2-1): DGGITQSPKYLFRKEGQNVTLSCEQNLNHDAMYWYRQDPGQGLRLIYYSQIVNDFQKGDIAEGYSVSREKKESFPLTVTSAQKNPTAFYLCASMRQGLRNEQFFGPGTRLTVL.

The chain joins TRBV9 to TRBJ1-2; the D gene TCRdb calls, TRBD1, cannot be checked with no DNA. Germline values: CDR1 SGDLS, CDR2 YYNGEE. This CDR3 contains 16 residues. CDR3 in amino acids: CASSATGGAEFYGYTF. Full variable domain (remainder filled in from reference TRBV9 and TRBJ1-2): DSGVTQTPKHLITATGQRVTLRCSPRSGDLSVYWYQQSLDQGLQFLIQYYNGEERAKGNILERFSAQQFPDLHSELNLSSLELGDSALYFCASSATGGAEFYGYTFGSGTRLTVV.

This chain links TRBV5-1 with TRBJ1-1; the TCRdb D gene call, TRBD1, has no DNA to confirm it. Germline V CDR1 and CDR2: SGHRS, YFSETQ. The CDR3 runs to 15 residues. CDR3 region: CASSLQATGGTEAFF.

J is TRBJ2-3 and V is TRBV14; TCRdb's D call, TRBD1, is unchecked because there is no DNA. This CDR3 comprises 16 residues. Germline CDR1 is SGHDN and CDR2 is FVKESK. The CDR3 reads CASSRGQGRDTDTQYF.

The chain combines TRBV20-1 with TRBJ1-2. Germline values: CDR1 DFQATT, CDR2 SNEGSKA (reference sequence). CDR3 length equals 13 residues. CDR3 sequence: CSARDDFNYGYTF.

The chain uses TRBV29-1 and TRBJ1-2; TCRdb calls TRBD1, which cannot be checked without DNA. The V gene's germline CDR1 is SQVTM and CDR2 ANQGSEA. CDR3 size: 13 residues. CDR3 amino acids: CSVETGEGYGYTF.

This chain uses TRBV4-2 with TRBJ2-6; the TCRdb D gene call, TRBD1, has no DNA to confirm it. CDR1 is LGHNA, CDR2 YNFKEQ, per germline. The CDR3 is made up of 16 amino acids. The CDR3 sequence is CASSQVGGPGANVLTF.

CDR3: CASSYFTGNYGYTF. The V and J genes are TRBV6-5 and TRBJ1-2; the D call from TCRdb, TRBD1, cannot be confirmed without DNA. The CDR3 has 14 residues. Germline-derived CDR1 and CDR2 are MNHEY and SVGAGI.

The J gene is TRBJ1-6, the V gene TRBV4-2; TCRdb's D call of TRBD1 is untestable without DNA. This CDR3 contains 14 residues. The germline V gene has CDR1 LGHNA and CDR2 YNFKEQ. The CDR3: CASSQEDGGSPLHF.

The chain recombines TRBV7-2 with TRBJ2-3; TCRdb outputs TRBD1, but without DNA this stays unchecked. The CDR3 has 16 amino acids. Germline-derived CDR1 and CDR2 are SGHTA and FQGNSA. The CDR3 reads CASSPLVGQGFDTQYF. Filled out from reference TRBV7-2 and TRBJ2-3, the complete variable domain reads GAGVSQSPSNKVTEKGKDVELRCDPISGHTALYWYRQSLGQGLEFLIYFQGNSAPDKSGLPSDRFSAERTGGSVSTLTIQRTQQEDSAVYLCASSPLVGQGFDTQYFGPGTRLTVL.

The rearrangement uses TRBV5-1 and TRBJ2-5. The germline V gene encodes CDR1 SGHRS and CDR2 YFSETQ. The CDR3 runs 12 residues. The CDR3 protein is CASSPSLETQYF.

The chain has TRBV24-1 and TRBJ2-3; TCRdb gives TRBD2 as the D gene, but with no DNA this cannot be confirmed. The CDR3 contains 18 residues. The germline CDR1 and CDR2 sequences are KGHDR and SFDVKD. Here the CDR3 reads CATSDGGTSGLFTDTQYF.

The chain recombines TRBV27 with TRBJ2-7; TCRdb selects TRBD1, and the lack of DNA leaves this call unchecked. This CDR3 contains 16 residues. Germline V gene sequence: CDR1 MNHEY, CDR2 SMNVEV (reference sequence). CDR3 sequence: CASSSIDRGPFYEQYF.

CDR3 sequence reads: CATSDASGGVPPDTQYF. The J gene is TRBJ2-3, the V gene TRBV24-1; TCRdb's D gene call, TRBD2, goes unchecked for lack of DNA. The germline V gene encodes CDR1 KGHDR and CDR2 SFDVKD. The CDR3 loop spans 17 amino acids.

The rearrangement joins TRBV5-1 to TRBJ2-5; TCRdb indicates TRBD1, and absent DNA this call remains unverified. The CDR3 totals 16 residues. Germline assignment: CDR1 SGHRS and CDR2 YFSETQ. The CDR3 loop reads CASNVRDRGFSETQYF.